The rows below give T cell receptor beta chains drawn from one sample of a study of OX40 agonist ivuxolimab in advanced cancers. Some clones are missing from TCRdb's copy, which holds only in-frame ones; the method was immunoSEQ multiplex PCR. The sample has about 70,000 clones, 85% to 90% seen once. Sequencing used CD4+ or CD8+ T cells sorted from blood, obtained in a trial of the OX40 agonist ivuxolimab. The receptor set was obtained from an adult with an advanced solid tumor such as melanoma, head and neck, liver or kidney cancer. Both conserved end residues are part of each CDR3. D genes are given only for firm matches. Size is stated for part of the rows, as once, few or many counts, or as a class when the clone is expanded.

v_call: TRBV6-5; j_call: TRBJ1-2; d_call: NA; clone_size: NA; cdr3_length: 14; cdr3_nt: TGTGCCAGCAGTTACTCACACACTTCCTATGGCTACACCTTC; cdr3_aa: CASSYSHTSYGYTF
v_call: TRBV2; j_call: TRBJ2-7; d_call: TRBD2; clone_size: NA; cdr3_length: 12; cdr3_nt: TGTGCCACAAGAGCGGGGGTAGGCGAGCAGTACTTC; cdr3_aa: CATRAGVGEQYF
v_call: TRBV7-3; j_call: TRBJ2-7; d_call: NA; clone_size: NA; cdr3_length: 11; cdr3_nt: TGTGCCAGCAGCTCCACCGAGGGCCAGTACTTC; cdr3_aa: CASSSTEGQYF
v_call: TRBV19; j_call: TRBJ1-2; d_call: TRBD1; clone_size: NA; cdr3_length: 15; cdr3_nt: TGTGCCAGTAGTCCCCGACAGGGAAACATCTATGGCTACACCTTC; cdr3_aa: CASSPRQGNIYGYTF
v_call: TRBV5-4; j_call: TRBJ2-1; d_call: NA; clone_size: NA; cdr3_length: 13; cdr3_nt: TGTGCCAGCAGCGGACGAATGAGCGATGAGCAGTTCTTC; cdr3_aa: CASSGRMSDEQFF
v_call: TRBV6-5; j_call: TRBJ2-7; d_call: NA; clone_size: NA; cdr3_length: 16; cdr3_nt: TGTGCCAGCAGTTACTCGTCTGGTGCAGGGGCAGGCGAGCAGTACTTC; cdr3_aa: CASSYSSGAGAGEQYF
v_call: TRBV9; j_call: TRBJ2-7; d_call: TRBD1; clone_size: medium-sized; cdr3_length: 15; cdr3_nt: TGTGCCAGCAGCCACACCGGGACAGGGGGCGACGAGCAGTACTTC; cdr3_aa: CASSHTGTGGDEQYF
v_call: TRBV28; j_call: TRBJ1-2; d_call: NA; clone_size: few; cdr3_length: 13; cdr3_nt: TGTGCCAGCAGTCCTACAGTTTCCTATGGCTACACCTTC; cdr3_aa: CASSPTVSYGYTF
v_call: TRBV5-8; j_call: TRBJ2-6; d_call: NA; clone_size: few; cdr3_length: 16; cdr3_nt: TGTGCCAGCAGCTTCTTCGATCTCTCTGGGGCCAACGTCCTGACTTTC; cdr3_aa: CASSFFDLSGANVLTF
v_call: TRBV6-6; j_call: TRBJ2-7; d_call: NA; clone_size: NA; cdr3_length: 15; cdr3_nt: TGTGCCAGCATCTTACGTAGAGGCAACTCCTACGAGCAGTACTTC; cdr3_aa: CASILRRGNSYEQYF
v_call: TRBV6-6; j_call: TRBJ2-1; d_call: TRBD2; clone_size: NA; cdr3_length: 13; cdr3_nt: TGTGCCAGCAGTTACGGGGGGGGTCATGAGCAGTTCTTC; cdr3_aa: CASSYGGGHEQFF
v_call: TRBV6-6; j_call: TRBJ2-3; d_call: NA; clone_size: NA; cdr3_length: 14; cdr3_nt: TGTGCCAGCAGTTACGTTCAGTACACAGATACGCAGTATTTT; cdr3_aa: CASSYVQYTDTQYF
v_call: TRBV19; j_call: TRBJ2-1; d_call: NA; clone_size: NA; cdr3_length: 18; cdr3_nt: TGTGCCAGTAAGGCGGGGACCAGTGGGGCAGGCTCCTACAATGAGCAGTTCTTC; cdr3_aa: CASKAGTSGAGSYNEQFF
v_call: TRBV27; j_call: TRBJ2-3; d_call: TRBD2; clone_size: NA; cdr3_length: 13; cdr3_nt: TGTGCCAGCAGTTTACGGGGGGCAGATACGCAGTATTTT; cdr3_aa: CASSLRGADTQYF
v_call: TRBV7-9; j_call: TRBJ2-7; d_call: NA; clone_size: once; cdr3_length: 14; cdr3_nt: TGTGCCAGCAGCTTATCCGGGAGAAGGAACGAGCAGTACTTC; cdr3_aa: CASSLSGRRNEQYF
v_call: TRBV25-1; j_call: TRBJ2-3; d_call: NA; clone_size: NA; cdr3_length: 15; cdr3_nt: TGTGCCAGCAGTGACCGCACCCGAAGGCAGGGTGCGCAGTATTTT; cdr3_aa: CASSDRTRRQGAQYF
v_call: TRBV7-9; j_call: TRBJ2-3; d_call: NA; clone_size: NA; cdr3_length: 12; cdr3_nt: TGTGCCAGCAGCTTGGACACAGATACGCAGTATTTT; cdr3_aa: CASSLDTDTQYF
v_call: TRBV27; j_call: TRBJ2-7; d_call: NA; clone_size: once; cdr3_length: 14; cdr3_nt: TGTGCCAGCAGTTTATCGGGGGACGCCTACGAGCAGTACTTC; cdr3_aa: CASSLSGDAYEQYF
v_call: TRBV19; j_call: TRBJ2-2; d_call: NA; clone_size: NA; cdr3_length: 15; cdr3_nt: TGTGCCGTCTGGGATGCTAGCGCGAACACCGGGGAGCTGTTTTTT; cdr3_aa: CAVWDASANTGELFF
v_call: TRBV5-1; j_call: TRBJ1-4; d_call: NA; clone_size: NA; cdr3_length: 15; cdr3_nt: TGCGCCAGCAGCCCCGCCCCAGGGTTTGATGAAAAACTGTTTTTT; cdr3_aa: CASSPAPGFDEKLFF
v_call: TRBV28; j_call: TRBJ2-1; d_call: TRBD1; clone_size: NA; cdr3_length: 15; cdr3_nt: TGTGCCAGCAGTTTTGCGGGGACAGGAAACAATGAGCAGTTCTTC; cdr3_aa: CASSFAGTGNNEQFF
v_call: TRBV9; j_call: TRBJ2-3; d_call: TRBD2; clone_size: NA; cdr3_length: 16; cdr3_nt: TGTGCCAGCAGCTTCGGGACTAGCGGGGGCACAGATACGCAGTATTTT; cdr3_aa: CASSFGTSGGTDTQYF
v_call: TRBV9; j_call: TRBJ1-1; d_call: TRBD1; clone_size: once; cdr3_length: 14; cdr3_nt: TGTGCCAGCAAGAGGGGGCATGGGGACACTGAAGCTTTCTTT; cdr3_aa: CASKRGHGDTEAFF
v_call: TRBV11-2; j_call: TRBJ2-3; d_call: NA; clone_size: NA; cdr3_length: 13; cdr3_nt: TGTGCCAGCAGCTTACCTAGCACAGATACGCAGTATTTT; cdr3_aa: CASSLPSTDTQYF
v_call: TRBV28; j_call: TRBJ1-2; d_call: NA; clone_size: NA; cdr3_length: 13; cdr3_nt: TGTGCCAGCAGTTTATCCGGGAACTATGGCTACACCTTC; cdr3_aa: CASSLSGNYGYTF
v_call: TRBV13; j_call: TRBJ2-7; d_call: TRBD2; clone_size: NA; cdr3_length: 17; cdr3_nt: TGTGCCAGCAGCCCCGAGGGACTAGCGGGAGGGTCCCACGAGCAGTACTTC; cdr3_aa: CASSPEGLAGGSHEQYF